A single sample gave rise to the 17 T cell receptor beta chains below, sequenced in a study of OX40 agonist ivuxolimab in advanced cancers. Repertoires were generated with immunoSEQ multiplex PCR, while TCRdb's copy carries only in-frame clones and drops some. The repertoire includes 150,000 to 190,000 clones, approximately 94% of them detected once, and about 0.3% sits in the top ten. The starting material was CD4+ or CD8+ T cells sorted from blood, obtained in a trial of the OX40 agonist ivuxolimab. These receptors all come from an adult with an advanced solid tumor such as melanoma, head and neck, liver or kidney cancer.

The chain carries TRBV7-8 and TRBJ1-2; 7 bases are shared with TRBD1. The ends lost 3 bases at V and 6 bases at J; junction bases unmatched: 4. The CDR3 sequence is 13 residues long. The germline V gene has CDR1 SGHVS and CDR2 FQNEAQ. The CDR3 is CASSFGTGDGYTF. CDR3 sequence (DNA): TGTGCCAGCAGCTTCGGCACAGGGGATGGCTACACCTTC. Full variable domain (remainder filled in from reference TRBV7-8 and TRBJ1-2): GAGVSQSPRYKVAKRGQDVALRCDPISGHVSLFWYQQALGQGPEFLTYFQNEAQLDKSGLPSDRFFAERPEGSVSTLKIQRTQQEDSAVYLCASSFGTGDGYTFGSGTRLTVV.

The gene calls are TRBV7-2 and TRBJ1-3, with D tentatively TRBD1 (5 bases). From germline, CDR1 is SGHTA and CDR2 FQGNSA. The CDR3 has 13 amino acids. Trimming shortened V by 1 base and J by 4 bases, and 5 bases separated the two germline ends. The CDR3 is CASSLDRGNTIYF. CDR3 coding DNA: TGTGCCAGCAGCTTAGACAGGGGAAACACCATATATTTT.

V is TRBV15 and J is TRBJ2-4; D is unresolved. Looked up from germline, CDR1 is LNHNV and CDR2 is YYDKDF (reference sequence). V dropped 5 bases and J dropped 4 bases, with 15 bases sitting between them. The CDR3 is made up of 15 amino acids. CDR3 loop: CATSALDGLKNIQYF. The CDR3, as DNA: TGTGCCACCAGCGCCCTGGACGGCCTGAAAAACATTCAGTACTTC.

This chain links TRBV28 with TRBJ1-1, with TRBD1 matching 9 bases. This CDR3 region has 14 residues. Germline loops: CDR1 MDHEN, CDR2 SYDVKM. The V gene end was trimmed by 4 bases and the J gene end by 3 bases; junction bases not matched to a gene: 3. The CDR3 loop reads CASSSTGGDTEAFF. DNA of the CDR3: TGTGCCAGCAGTTCGACAGGGGGGGACACTGAAGCTTTCTTT.

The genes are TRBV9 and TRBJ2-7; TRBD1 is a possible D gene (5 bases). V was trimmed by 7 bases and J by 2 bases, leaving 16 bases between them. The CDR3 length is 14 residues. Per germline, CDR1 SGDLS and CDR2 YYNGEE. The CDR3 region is CASAFGHTAYEQYF. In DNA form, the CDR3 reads TGTGCCAGCGCCTTCGGACACACCGCCTACGAGCAGTACTTC.

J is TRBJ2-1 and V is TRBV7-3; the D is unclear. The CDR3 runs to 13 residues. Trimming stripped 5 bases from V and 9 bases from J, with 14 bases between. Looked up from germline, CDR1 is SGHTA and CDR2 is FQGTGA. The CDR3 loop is CASSNYSVGEQFF. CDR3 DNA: TGTGCCAGCAGCAACTACTCCGTGGGTGAGCAGTTCTTC. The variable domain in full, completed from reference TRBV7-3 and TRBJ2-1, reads GAGVSQTPSNKVTEKGKYVELRCDPISGHTALYWYRQSLGQGPEFLIYFQGTGAADDSGLPNDRFFAVRPEGSVSTLKIQRTERGDSAVYLCASSNYSVGEQFFGPGTRLTVL.

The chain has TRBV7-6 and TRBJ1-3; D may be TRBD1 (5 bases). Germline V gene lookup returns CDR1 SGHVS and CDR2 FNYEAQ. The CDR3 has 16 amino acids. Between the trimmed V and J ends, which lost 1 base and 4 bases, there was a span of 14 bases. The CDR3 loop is CASSLVSGPGGNTIYF. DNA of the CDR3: TGTGCCAGCAGCTTAGTGTCGGGACCGGGAGGAAACACCATATATTTT. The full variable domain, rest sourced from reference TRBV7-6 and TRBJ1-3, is GAGVSQSPRYKVTKRGQDVALRCDPISGHVSLYWYRQALGQGPEFLTYFNYEAQQDKSGLPNDRFSAERPEGSISTLTIQRTEQRDSAMYRCASSLVSGPGGNTIYFGEGSWLTVV.

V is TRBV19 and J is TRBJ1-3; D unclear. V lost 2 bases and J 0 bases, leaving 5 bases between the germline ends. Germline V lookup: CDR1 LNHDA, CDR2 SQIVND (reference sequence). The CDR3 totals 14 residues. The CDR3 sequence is CASSILSSGNTIYF. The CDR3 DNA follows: TGTGCCAGTAGTATACTGAGCTCTGGAAACACCATATATTTT.

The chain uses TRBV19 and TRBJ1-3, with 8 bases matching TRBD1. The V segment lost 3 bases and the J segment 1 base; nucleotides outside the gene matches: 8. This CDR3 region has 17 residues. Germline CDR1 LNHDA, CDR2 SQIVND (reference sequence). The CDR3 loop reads CASSIGTGTPSGNTIYF. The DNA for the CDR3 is TGTGCCAGTAGTATTGGGACAGGCACGCCGTCTGGAAACACCATATATTTT.

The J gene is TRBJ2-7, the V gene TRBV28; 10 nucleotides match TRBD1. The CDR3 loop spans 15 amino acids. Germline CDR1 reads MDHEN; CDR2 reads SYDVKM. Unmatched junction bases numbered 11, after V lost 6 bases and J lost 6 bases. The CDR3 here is CASSPGGQGSSEQYF. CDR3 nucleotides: TGTGCCAGCAGCCCCGGGGGACAGGGGTCGAGCGAGCAGTACTTC.

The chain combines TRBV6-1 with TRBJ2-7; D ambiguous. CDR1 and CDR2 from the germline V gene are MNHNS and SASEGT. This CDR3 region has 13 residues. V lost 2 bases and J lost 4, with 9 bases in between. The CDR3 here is CASSELTGYEQYF. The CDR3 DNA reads TGTGCCAGCAGTGAACTAACCGGTTACGAGCAGTACTTC.

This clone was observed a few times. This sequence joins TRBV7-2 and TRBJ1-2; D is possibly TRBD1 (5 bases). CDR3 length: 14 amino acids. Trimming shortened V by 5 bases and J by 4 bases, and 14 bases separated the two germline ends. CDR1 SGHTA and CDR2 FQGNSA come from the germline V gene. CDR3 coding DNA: TGTGCCAGCAGCCCCGGGGGTGTTGTCTATGGCTACACCTTC. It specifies CASSPGGVVYGYTF.

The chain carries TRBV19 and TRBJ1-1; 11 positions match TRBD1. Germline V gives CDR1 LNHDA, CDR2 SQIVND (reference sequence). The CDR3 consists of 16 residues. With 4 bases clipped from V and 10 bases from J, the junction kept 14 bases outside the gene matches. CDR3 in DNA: TGTGCCAGTAGTACCCGGGACAGGGGGGCGGTATCGGGAGCTTTCTTT. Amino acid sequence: CASSTRDRGAVSGAFF.

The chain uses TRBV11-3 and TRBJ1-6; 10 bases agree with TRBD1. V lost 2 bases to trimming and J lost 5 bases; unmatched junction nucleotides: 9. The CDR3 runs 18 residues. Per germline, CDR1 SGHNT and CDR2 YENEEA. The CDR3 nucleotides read TGTGCCAGCAGCTTATGGGGACAGGGGAGTAGGGATAATTCACCCCTCCACTTT. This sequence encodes CASSLWGQGSRDNSPLHF.

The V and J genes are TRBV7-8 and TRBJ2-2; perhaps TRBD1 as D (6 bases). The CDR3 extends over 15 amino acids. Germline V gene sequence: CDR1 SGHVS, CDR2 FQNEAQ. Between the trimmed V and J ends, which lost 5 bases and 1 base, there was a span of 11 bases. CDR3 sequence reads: CASSQETGNTGELFF. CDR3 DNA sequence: TGTGCCAGCAGCCAGGAGACAGGGAACACCGGGGAGCTGTTTTTT.

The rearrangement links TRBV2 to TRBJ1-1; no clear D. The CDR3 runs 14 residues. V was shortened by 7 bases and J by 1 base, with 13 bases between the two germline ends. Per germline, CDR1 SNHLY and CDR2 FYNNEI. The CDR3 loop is CASNPQPSNTEAFF. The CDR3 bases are TGTGCCAGCAACCCCCAACCGTCGAACACTGAAGCTTTCTTT.

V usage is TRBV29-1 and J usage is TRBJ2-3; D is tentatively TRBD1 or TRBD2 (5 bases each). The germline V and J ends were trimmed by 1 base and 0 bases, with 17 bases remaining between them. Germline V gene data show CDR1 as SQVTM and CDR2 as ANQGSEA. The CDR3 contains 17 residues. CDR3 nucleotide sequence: TGCAGCGTTGAAGCCCGAAGAGGGACCACCAGCACAGATACGCAGTATTTT. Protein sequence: CSVEARRGTTSTDTQYF.